This T cell receptor (beta chain) was observed in a study of blood T cell repertoires in COVID-19. For the study at large: The samples span acute and convalescent COVID-19 from the United States, Italy and Spain.

As processed by the authors: Quantification of nucleated cells was approximated via reference gene primer amplification. Only in-frame clones appear in the TCRdb table, and some are missing; sequencing was by immunoSEQ multiplex PCR. D and trimming were read from the DNA, whereas the V and J calls and clone size are those reported in that table. Counted here are approximately 170,000 clones, approximately 87% occurring once; the ten biggest clones make up about 3.9%. The germline V gene encodes CDR1 SGDLS and CDR2 YYNGEE. CDR3 length equals 13 residues. V was clipped by 4 bases and J by 5 bases, with 10 bases between them.

This rearrangement joins TRBV9 to TRBJ1-5; the D gene is possibly TRBD1 (6 bases). This clonotype originated in a woman in her sixties or seventies with acute or convalescent COVID-19. Sequencing used peripheral blood. CDR3 sequence (DNA): TGTGCCAGCAGCATACAGGGTGATCAGCCCCAGCATTTT. This codes for CASSIQGDQPQHF.